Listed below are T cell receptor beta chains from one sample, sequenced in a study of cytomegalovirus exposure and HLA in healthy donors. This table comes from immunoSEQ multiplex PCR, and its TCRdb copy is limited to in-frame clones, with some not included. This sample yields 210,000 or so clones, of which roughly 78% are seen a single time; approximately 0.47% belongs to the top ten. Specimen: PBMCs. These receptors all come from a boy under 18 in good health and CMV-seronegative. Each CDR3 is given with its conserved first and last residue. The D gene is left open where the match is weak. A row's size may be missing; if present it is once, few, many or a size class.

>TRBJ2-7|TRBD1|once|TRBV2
CASMTQGAQEQYF
TGTGCCAGCATGACCCAGGGGGCTCAGGAGCAGTACTTC
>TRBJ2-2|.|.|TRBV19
CASTDETRRGGELFF
TGTGCCAGTACCGATGAGACCCGAAGAGGGGGGGAGCTGTTTTTT
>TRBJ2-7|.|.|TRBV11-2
CASSLGGIGDYEQYF
TGTGCCAGCAGCTTAGGTGGGATAGGGGACTACGAGCAGTACTTC
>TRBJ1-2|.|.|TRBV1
CTSSQPDRGRGYTF
TGCACCAGCAGCCAACCCGACAGGGGACGCGGCTACACCTTC
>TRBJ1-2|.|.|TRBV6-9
CASSYPRQIYGYTF
TGTGCCAGCAGTTATCCCCGACAGATCTATGGCTACACCTTC
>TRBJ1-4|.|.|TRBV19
CASSIHLGANEKLFF
TGTGCCAGTAGTATACACCTCGGAGCTAATGAAAAACTGTTTTTT
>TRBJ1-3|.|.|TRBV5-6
CASSFPPNGNTIYF
TGTGCCAGCAGCTTCCCCCCTAATGGAAACACCATATATTTT
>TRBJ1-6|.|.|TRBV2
CASTRGPNSPLHF
TGTGCCAGCACTCGGGGTCCCAATTCACCCCTCCACTTT
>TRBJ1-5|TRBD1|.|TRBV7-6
CASSLQGADQPQHF
TGTGCCAGCAGCTTGCAGGGGGCTGATCAGCCCCAGCATTTT
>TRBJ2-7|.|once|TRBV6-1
CASSELRQAIYEQYF
TGTGCCAGCAGTGAATTACGGCAGGCAATCTACGAGCAGTACTTC
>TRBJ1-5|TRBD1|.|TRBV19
CASTATGTGWTNQPQHF
TGTGCCAGCACCGCCACGGGGACAGGGTGGACCAATCAGCCCCAGCATTTT
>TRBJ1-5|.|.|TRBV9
CASSPPREGQPQHF
TGTGCCAGCAGCCCCCCAAGGGAGGGACAGCCCCAGCATTTT
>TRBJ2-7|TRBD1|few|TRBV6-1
CASSSGTGGTYEQYF
TGTGCCAGCAGTTCCGGGACAGGTGGCACCTACGAGCAGTACTTC
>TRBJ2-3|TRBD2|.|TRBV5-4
CASSLRTRTDTQYF
TGTGCCAGCAGCCTCAGGACTAGAACAGATACGCAGTATTTT
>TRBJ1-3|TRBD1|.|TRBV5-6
CASSLRRQGSGNTIYF
TGTGCCAGCAGCTTGAGGAGACAGGGCTCTGGAAACACCATATATTTT
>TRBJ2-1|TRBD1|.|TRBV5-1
CASSLGGGGNNEQFF
TGCGCCAGCAGCTTGGGAGGGGGCGGAAACAATGAGCAGTTCTTC